This TCR beta chain is from a study of shared clonotypes between healthy human individuals. TCRdb's table, derived via immunoSEQ multiplex PCR, lists solely in-frame clones and lacks some. The top ten clones hold under 0.8% of a sample with 1 million to 1.3 million clones, 78% of them seen once. The table lists this clone with a count of one. CDR1 and CDR2 (germline): GTSNPN, SVGIG (reference sequence). This CDR3 contains 13 residues. V lost 1 base and J 0 bases, leaving 6 bases between the germline ends. The chain employs TRBV30 and TRBJ1-2, with D possibly matching TRBD1 (5 bases). The origin of this receptor is a man younger than 35 in good health. Some clones in this sample may be carry-over from other donors' samples. The specimen was memory CD4+ T cells from PBMCs. The subset: CD45RA-negative fraction. This chain's CDR3 is CAWSATANYGYTF. The CDR3 DNA reads TGTGCCTGGAGTGCGACAGCTAACTATGGCTACACCTTC.